This is a list of T cell receptor beta chains from one sample in a study of PD-1 blockade in classical Hodgkin lymphoma. TCRdb's copy holds only in-frame clones and misses some; the assay was immunoSEQ multiplex PCR. The sample includes tens of thousands of clones, 75% to 90% of them seen just once. This material consisted of peripheral blood mononuclear cells (PBMCs), taken before the second cycle of nivolumab. Receptor source: a human donor with classical Hodgkin lymphoma. The CDR3 runs from the conserved cysteine through the conserved F or W. D genes are given only for firm matches. The size entry is marked missing in some rows and otherwise reads once, few, many or a size class.

D: -; length: 14; V: TRBV19; size: -; J: TRBJ2-5; DNA: TGTGCCAGTACCCACGGGACAATTGGAGAGACCCAGTACTTC; CDR3: CASTHGTIGETQYF
D: -; length: 13; V: TRBV10-3; size: -; J: TRBJ1-3; DNA: TGTGCCGCCACGAACAGGGTTGGAAACACCATATATTTT; CDR3: CAATNRVGNTIYF
D: TRBD2; length: 15; V: TRBV19; size: -; J: TRBJ2-2; DNA: TGTGCCAAACCCGGGACTAGCGTCAACACCGGGGAGCTGTTTTTT; CDR3: CAKPGTSVNTGELFF
D: -; length: 14; V: TRBV7-2; size: -; J: TRBJ2-7; DNA: TGTGCCAGCAGCCTGGCGAGCCTCTCCTACGAGCAGTACTTC; CDR3: CASSLASLSYEQYF
D: -; length: 17; V: TRBV6-4; size: -; J: TRBJ1-4; DNA: TGTGCCAGCAGTCGGGGGTTTCGTTTTCATTCTAATGAAAAACTGTTTTTT; CDR3: CASSRGFRFHSNEKLFF
D: -; length: 15; V: TRBV6-6; size: -; J: TRBJ1-1; DNA: TGTGCCAGCAGTTACGGAGGAGTTGGTAGACCTGAAGCTTTCTTT; CDR3: CASSYGGVGRPEAFF
D: -; length: 16; V: TRBV5-1; size: -; J: TRBJ2-2; DNA: TGCGCCAGCAGCTTACCCAGGTGGCAGGTAGACGGGGAGCTGTTTTTT; CDR3: CASSLPRWQVDGELFF
D: TRBD1; length: 16; V: TRBV5-1; size: -; J: TRBJ1-1; DNA: TGCGCCAGCAGCTTGGGATGGACAGGGACGAACACTGAAGCTTTCTTT; CDR3: CASSLGWTGTNTEAFF
D: -; length: 16; V: TRBV4-2; size: -; J: TRBJ2-3; DNA: TGTGCCAGCAGCCCCTGGCGGACAGCTAGCACAGATACGCAGTATTTT; CDR3: CASSPWRTASTDTQYF
D: -; length: 14; V: TRBV5-1; size: -; J: TRBJ1-3; DNA: TGCGCCAGCCGCGTCGGGGCGTCTGGAAACACCATATATTTT; CDR3: CASRVGASGNTIYF
D: -; length: 16; V: TRBV19; size: -; J: TRBJ2-1; DNA: TGTGCCAGTAGTTCCCCCAGGGGAGTAGACACCAATGAGCAGTTCTTC; CDR3: CASSSPRGVDTNEQFF
D: TRBD1; length: 15; V: TRBV7-9; size: -; J: TRBJ2-1; DNA: TGTGCCAGCAGCTTAGGGACAGGGGTCGTTAATGAGCAGTTCTTC; CDR3: CASSLGTGVVNEQFF
D: -; length: 14; V: TRBV11-3; size: -; J: TRBJ1-3; DNA: TGTGCCAGCAGCTTCGGCCGGGACGCAAACACCATATATTTT; CDR3: CASSFGRDANTIYF
D: -; length: 14; V: TRBV27; size: -; J: TRBJ1-5; DNA: TGTGCCAGCAGGGGGGGGACATTAAATCAGCCCCAGCATTTT; CDR3: CASRGGTLNQPQHF
D: -; length: 14; V: TRBV6-5; size: -; J: TRBJ2-2; DNA: TGTGCCACCCAGCCGGGGGCGAACACCGGGGAGCTGTTTTTT; CDR3: CATQPGANTGELFF
D: -; length: 14; V: TRBV5-4; size: -; J: TRBJ2-2; DNA: TGTGCCAGCAGCTTCCGGCAGAACACCGGGGAGCTGTTTTTT; CDR3: CASSFRQNTGELFF
D: TRBD2; length: 15; V: TRBV4-1; size: -; J: TRBJ2-4; DNA: TGCGCCAGCAGCCAAGGCGGAGGCGGGGGAAACATTCAGTACTTC; CDR3: CASSQGGGGGNIQYF
D: TRBD1; length: 15; V: TRBV4-2; size: few; J: TRBJ2-2; DNA: TGTGCCAGCAGCCAAGGGACAGGGGACACCGGGGAGCTGTTTTTT; CDR3: CASSQGTGDTGELFF
D: TRBD1; length: 15; V: TRBV6-5; size: -; J: TRBJ2-1; DNA: TGTGCCAGCAGCCCGGACAGGGGGAGGTACAATGAGCAGTTCTTC; CDR3: CASSPDRGRYNEQFF
D: -; length: 16; V: TRBV4-1; size: -; J: TRBJ1-6; DNA: TGCGCCAGCAGCCAATCCCGCCGGGACGGAGATTCACCCCTCCACTTT; CDR3: CASSQSRRDGDSPLHF
D: -; length: 12; V: TRBV7-9; size: -; J: TRBJ2-7; DNA: TGTGCCAGCAGCTATGGGGAGTACGAGCAGTACTTC; CDR3: CASSYGEYEQYF
D: -; length: 13; V: TRBV5-1; size: few; J: TRBJ2-5; DNA: TGCGCCAGCAGCCCGGGTTCCCAAGAGACCCAGTACTTC; CDR3: CASSPGSQETQYF
D: -; length: 12; V: TRBV19; size: -; J: TRBJ1-5; DNA: TGTGCCAGTAGTATACGAGGGGACCCCCAGCATTTT; CDR3: CASSIRGDPQHF
D: TRBD2; length: 14; V: TRBV7-9; size: once; J: TRBJ2-5; DNA: TGTGCCAGCAGCTTAGCGGGACTAGGAGAGACCCAGTACTTC; CDR3: CASSLAGLGETQYF
D: TRBD1; length: 15; V: TRBV5-1; size: -; J: TRBJ1-1; DNA: TGCGCCAGCAGCCTGGGACAGAGGTTGGCCACTGAAGCTTTCTTT; CDR3: CASSLGQRLATEAFF
D: -; length: 17; V: TRBV4-2; size: -; J: TRBJ2-7; DNA: TGTGCCAGCAGCCAAGATAATCCACTGAACGGTCTCCACGAGCAGTACTTC; CDR3: CASSQDNPLNGLHEQYF
D: -; length: 14; V: TRBV11-3; size: once; J: TRBJ1-1; DNA: TGTGCCAGCAGCTTAGGGGGTAGGAACACTGAAGCTTTCTTT; CDR3: CASSLGGRNTEAFF
D: -; length: 16; V: TRBV7-2; size: once; J: TRBJ2-2; DNA: TGTGCCAGCAGCCCCGTACCAATTTGGAACACCGGGGAGCTGTTTTTT; CDR3: CASSPVPIWNTGELFF
D: TRBD2; length: 15; V: TRBV7-9; size: -; J: TRBJ2-1; DNA: TGTGCCAGCACTCACTGGACTAGCGGGGGGTATGAGCAGTTCTTC; CDR3: CASTHWTSGGYEQFF
D: TRBD1; length: 13; V: TRBV5-1; size: few; J: TRBJ1-2; DNA: TGCGCCAGCAGCGGGGGACAGGCCTATGGCTACACCTTC; CDR3: CASSGGQAYGYTF
D: -; length: 13; V: TRBV19; size: -; J: TRBJ1-2; DNA: TGTGCCAGTAGTAAAGGCAGGGCCTATGGCTACACCTTC; CDR3: CASSKGRAYGYTF
D: -; length: 14; V: TRBV7-9; size: -; J: TRBJ2-1; DNA: TGTGCCAGCAGCATACTCGCGGGGCGCGGTGAGCAGTTCTTC; CDR3: CASSILAGRGEQFF
D: -; length: 13; V: TRBV7-2; size: -; J: TRBJ1-2; DNA: TGTGCCAGCAGCTTCGACACTATCTATGGCTACACCTTC; CDR3: CASSFDTIYGYTF
D: -; length: 13; V: TRBV10-3; size: -; J: TRBJ1-5; DNA: TGTGCCAGCGCGGCAGGGGAGTGGCAGCCCCAGCATTTT; CDR3: CASAAGEWQPQHF
D: -; length: 15; V: TRBV11-3; size: -; J: TRBJ1-6; DNA: TGTGCCAGCAGCTTAGGGAGACAGACAAATTCACCCCTCCACTTT; CDR3: CASSLGRQTNSPLHF
D: -; length: 15; V: TRBV14; size: -; J: TRBJ2-5; DNA: TGTGCCAGCAGCCAAGTCCTTTGGGGGCGAGAGACCCAGTACTTC; CDR3: CASSQVLWGRETQYF
D: -; length: 13; V: TRBV7-9; size: -; J: TRBJ2-2; DNA: TGTGCCACCCGGGGGATAAACACCGGGGAGCTGTTTTTT; CDR3: CATRGINTGELFF
D: TRBD2; length: 15; V: TRBV7-9; size: once; J: TRBJ2-3; DNA: TGTGCCAGCAGCCCGGGGGGAAGCGCAACAGATACGCAGTATTTT; CDR3: CASSPGGSATDTQYF
D: -; length: 15; V: TRBV28; size: -; J: TRBJ2-6; DNA: TGTGCCAGCAGTTTGGGTGGCGGTGGGGCCAACGTCCTGACTTTC; CDR3: CASSLGGGGANVLTF
D: -; length: 15; V: TRBV7-2; size: -; J: TRBJ1-5; DNA: TGTGCCAGCAGCTTAGGGCAAAATAGCAATCAGCCCCAGCATTTT; CDR3: CASSLGQNSNQPQHF
D: -; length: 14; V: TRBV6-5; size: few; J: TRBJ1-6; DNA: TGTGCCAGCAGTTGGGGCAGGGGCAATTCACCCCTCCACTTT; CDR3: CASSWGRGNSPLHF
D: -; length: 15; V: TRBV6-4; size: -; J: TRBJ2-3; DNA: TGTGCCAGCAGTGACTCGGGGGGTGGCACAGATACGCAGTATTTT; CDR3: CASSDSGGGTDTQYF
D: TRBD2; length: 14; V: TRBV18; size: few; J: TRBJ2-1; DNA: TGTGCCAGCTCACCACCGCAGGGAGGGAATGAGCAGTTCTTC; CDR3: CASSPPQGGNEQFF
D: -; length: 16; V: TRBV28; size: -; J: TRBJ2-1; DNA: TGTGCCAGCAGCACAGGGGCCTGGGGCAGGGGAGGTGAGCAGTTCTTC; CDR3: CASSTGAWGRGGEQFF
D: TRBD1; length: 14; V: TRBV29-1; size: once; J: TRBJ1-1; DNA: TGCAGCGCCCGACAGGGGCCGAAGAACACTGAAGCTTTCTTT; CDR3: CSARQGPKNTEAFF
D: -; length: 12; V: TRBV7-2; size: -; J: TRBJ1-6; DNA: TGTGCCAGCAGCTGGACCGCTTCACCCCTCCACTTT; CDR3: CASSWTASPLHF
D: -; length: 17; V: TRBV15; size: -; J: TRBJ1-1; DNA: TGTGCCACCAGCAGAGATTGGGGAGGGGGTGGGGACACTGAAGCTTTCTTT; CDR3: CATSRDWGGGGDTEAFF
D: TRBD1; length: 15; V: TRBV5-6; size: -; J: TRBJ1-2; DNA: TGTGCCAGCAGCTTTCCGGGACAGGGGGTGCGTGGCTACACCTTC; CDR3: CASSFPGQGVRGYTF